A single sample gave rise to the 21 T cell receptor beta chains below, sequenced in a study of spatial heterogeneity in lung cancer. The time point here: sample taken at primary tumor resection. TCRdb reprocessed the 5' RACE reads via MiXCR and lists one record per CDR3 protein. Here the sample spans 35,000 to 55,000 distinct CDR3 sequences, roughly 13% being singletons. This material consisted of PBMCs, taken at surgery. The source is a male donor with early-stage non-small cell lung cancer.

Ten or more counts support this clonotype. The junction differs from germline at one of its ends, possibly a read error. This sequence joins TRBV7-2 and TRBJ1-1; D is ambiguous. The length of the CDR3 is 13 residues. CDR1 and CDR2 from the germline V gene are SGHTA and FQGNSA. This CDR3 is CASSLTENTEAFF. The CDR3 DNA is TGCGCCAGCAGCTTAACAGAAAACACTGAAGCTTTCTTT.

This chain connects TRBV13 to TRBJ2-2; TRBD1 is a possible D gene (5 bases). The CDR3 spans 14 residues. Trimming removed 3 bases at V and 7 bases at J, with 12 bases between. CDR1 PRHDT and CDR2 FYEKMQ come from the germline V gene (reference sequence). The CDR3 bases are TGTGCCAGCAGCTTCTCCAGCAGGGACGGGGAGCTGTTTTTT. Its protein product is CASSFSSRDGELFF.

This clonotype was seen at least ten times. The chain carries TRBV6-6 and TRBJ1-1; no firm D call. The V gene lost 0 bases and the J gene lost 1 base, with 15 bases spanning the gap. CDR1 is MNHNY and CDR2 is SVGAGI in the germline V gene (reference sequence). The CDR3 runs 17 residues. The CDR3 coding sequence is TGTGCCAGCAGTTACTCGCCATTGTGGGATTCGAACACTGAAGCTTTCTTT. Its translation: CASSYSPLWDSNTEAFF.

In this sample, this clonotype turned up a few times. V is TRBV4-2 and J is TRBJ2-7; 11 bases fit TRBD1. The CDR3 runs to 13 residues. After removal of 4 bases from V and 6 bases from J, the junction contained 2 bases not matched to a gene. Germline CDR1 LGHNA, CDR2 YNFKEQ. CDR3 in DNA: TGTGCCAGCAGCCCAGGGACAGGGGGCGAGCAGTACTTC. Protein: CASSPGTGGEQYF.

The sample holds many counts of this clonotype. The chain links TRBV7-9 to TRBJ1-1; 8 nucleotides align to TRBD1. The germline V gene has CDR1 SEHNR and CDR2 FQNEAQ (reference sequence). V trimming: 7 bases; J trimming: 5 bases; junction bases outside the gene matches: 6. The CDR3 runs to 13 residues. CDR3: CASNRGRLTEAFF. The CDR3 DNA follows: TGTGCCAGCAACAGGGGGAGGTTAACTGAAGCTTTCTTT. The full variable domain, rest sourced from reference TRBV7-9 and TRBJ1-1, is DTGVSQNPRHKITKRGQNVTFRCDPISEHNRLYWYRQTLGQGPEFLTYFQNEAQLEKSRLLSDRFSAERPKGSFSTLEIQRTEQGDSAMYLCASNRGRLTEAFFGQGTRLTVV.

In the case of this clonotype: This may be a read error: a much more frequent sequence differs by one nucleotide. V gene TRBV7-9 combines with J gene TRBJ2-3, with D tentatively TRBD2 (6 bases). The CDR3 totals 14 residues. The germline CDR1 and CDR2 sequences are SEHNR and FQNEAQ (reference sequence). The CDR3 DNA reads as TGTGCCAGCAACTTAACTAGCTCCACAGATACGCAGTATTTT. Residues: CASNLTSSTDTQYF.

The V gene is TRBV4-2, the J gene TRBJ1-1, with 8 nucleotides matching TRBD1. The germline CDR1 and CDR2 sequences are LGHNA and YNFKEQ. V lost 4 bases, J lost 1 base, and 5 bases stayed unmatched. This CDR3 is 15 amino acids long. The CDR3 loop is CASSLGQGANTEAFF. DNA for the CDR3: TGTGCCAGCAGCCTAGGACAGGGAGCGAACACTGAAGCTTTCTTT.

This clonotype was detected a few times. The chain links TRBV5-4 to TRBJ2-7; possible D gene TRBD2, 5 bases. The CDR3 loop spans 13 amino acids. V shed 0 bases and J shed 5 bases, with 9 bases lying between them. Germline CDR1 reads SGHNT; CDR2 reads YYREEE (reference sequence). CDR3 sequence: CASSLVSGNEQYF. DNA of the CDR3: TGTGCCAGCAGCTTGGTTTCCGGGAACGAGCAGTACTTC.

This clonotype was recorded at least ten times. This chain uses TRBV11-2 with TRBJ2-5; no firm D call. The CDR3 runs to 11 residues. Per the germline V gene, CDR1 is SGHAT and CDR2 is FQNNGV. Trimming pared 3 bases from V and 4 bases from J, leaving 3 bases between. The CDR3 protein is CASSFRETQYF. Here the CDR3 DNA reads TGTGCCAGCAGCTTCCGAGAGACCCAGTACTTC.

The J gene is TRBJ2-1, the V gene TRBV12-3 or TRBV12-4; D is unresolved. V lost 3 bases, J lost 1 base, and 10 bases lay in between. The CDR3 is made up of 15 amino acids. For the CDR3, the DNA is TGTGCCAGCAGTTTTGGCGGCCCATCCTACAATGAGCAGTTCTTC. It translates to CASSFGGPSYNEQFF.

The gene calls are TRBV7-2 and TRBJ2-7, with 9 bases fitting TRBD1. CDR1 and CDR2 (germline): SGHTA, FQGNSA. V dropped 4 bases and J dropped 7; count of bases not matched to a gene: 5. CDR3 size: 13 residues. For the CDR3, the DNA is TGTGCCAGCAGCTCACAGGGGGCGCGGGAGCAGTACTTC. Its translation: CASSSQGAREQYF.

This clonotype was counted ten times or more. V and J are TRBV4-2 and TRBJ2-7; the match to TRBD2 covers 9 bases. This CDR3 is 17 amino acids long. The trim removed 0 bases at V and 3 bases at J, leaving 9 bases unmatched. Germline CDR1 reads LGHNA; CDR2 reads YNFKEQ. The CDR3 DNA follows: TGTGCCAGCAGCCAAGAACTTTTTAGCGGGAGCGGCTACGAGCAGTACTTC. Amino acid sequence: CASSQELFSGSGYEQYF.

This CDR3 reads CASSDDRGETQYF. CDR3 in DNA: TGTGCCAGCTCTGACGACAGGGGAGAGACCCAGTACTTC. The chain uses TRBV18 and TRBJ2-5; TRBD1 matches at 8 bases. This CDR3 has 13 residues. Unmatched junction bases numbered 4, after V lost 6 bases and J lost 4 bases. The germline gives CDR1 KGHSH, CDR2 LQKENI.

Many counts were recorded for this clonotype. The chain has TRBV5-1 and TRBJ2-5; no firm D call. Trimming removed 7 bases at V and 0 bases at J, with 16 bases between. CDR1 is SGHRS, CDR2 YFSETQ, per germline. CDR3 size: 15 residues. The CDR3 region has the DNA TGCGCCAGCCGAAGGTTCACCGGTAACCAAGAGACCCAGTACTTC. Its translation is CASRRFTGNQETQYF.

This clonotype has at least ten counts. The genes are TRBV28 and TRBJ1-4; possibly TRBD1 for D (5 bases). V lost 7 bases and J 8 bases, leaving 11 bases between the germline ends. CDR1 and CDR2 from the germline V gene are MDHEN and SYDVKM. The CDR3 sequence is 12 residues long. The CDR3 DNA sequence: TGTGCCAGCACCAGGGTTCGCGAAAAACTGTTTTTT. Its translation is CASTRVREKLFF.

In its sample, this clonotype was seen once. The rearrangement joins TRBV11-3 to TRBJ2-1; D possibly corresponds to TRBD2 (6 bases). V shed 4 bases and J shed 5 bases, with 15 bases lying between them. Germline CDR1 is SGHNT and CDR2 is YENEEA. The CDR3 covers 15 residues. DNA of the CDR3: TGTGCCAGCAGCTCGGCGGGACGGACAAACAATGAGCAGTTCTTC. It is translated as CASSSAGRTNNEQFF.

This clonotype was seen many times. V usage is TRBV28 and J usage is TRBJ2-3, with a weak D call TRBD2 (7 bases). CDR1 and CDR2 (germline): MDHEN, SYDVKM. The CDR3 consists of 17 residues. V was pared by 5 bases and J by 0 bases, with 18 bases between. In DNA, the CDR3 is TGTGCCAGCAGTCCCGCTAGCGGAGGGGGTAGCACAGATACGCAGTATTTT. Its protein product is CASSPASGGGSTDTQYF.

Ten or more counts support this clonotype. This rearrangement joins TRBV28 to TRBJ2-7; no firm D call. Germline V gene data show CDR1 as MDHEN and CDR2 as SYDVKM. This CDR3 is built from 13 residues. The V gene lost 3 bases and the J gene lost 2 bases, with 8 bases spanning the gap. The CDR3 sequence: CASSLGNTYEQYF. CDR3 DNA: TGTGCCAGCAGTTTGGGGAACACCTACGAGCAGTACTTC.

In this sample, this clonotype turned up many times. This chain links TRBV28 with TRBJ1-4; 7 nucleotides line up with TRBD1. With V trimmed by 4 bases and J by 7 bases, 9 bases remained unmatched. Germline CDR1 and CDR2: MDHEN and SYDVKM. The CDR3 runs to 15 residues. The CDR3 reads CASSSPGQPVEKLFF. CDR3 in DNA: TGTGCCAGCAGTTCCCCGGGACAGCCGGTTGAAAAACTGTTTTTT.

The table lists this clonotype with a few counts. V and J are TRBV29-1 and TRBJ2-7; D is possibly TRBD1 (6 bases). V lost 3 bases, J lost 2 bases, and 11 bases lay in between. Per the germline V gene, CDR1 is SQVTM and CDR2 is ANQGSEA. The CDR3 extends over 13 amino acids. The CDR3 protein is CSVERGSPYEQYF. For the CDR3, the DNA is TGCAGCGTTGAGAGGGGGAGCCCCTACGAGCAGTACTTC.

This clonotype was counted a few times. The chain combines TRBV2 with TRBJ2-1; the D is unclear. The length of the CDR3 is 13 residues. V was clipped by 6 bases and J by 10 bases, with 16 bases between them. From germline, CDR1 is SNHLY and CDR2 FYNNEI. CDR3 in DNA: TGTGCCAGCAGGACCGGTACATCAGGCGAGCAGTTCTTC. Translating gives CASRTGTSGEQFF.